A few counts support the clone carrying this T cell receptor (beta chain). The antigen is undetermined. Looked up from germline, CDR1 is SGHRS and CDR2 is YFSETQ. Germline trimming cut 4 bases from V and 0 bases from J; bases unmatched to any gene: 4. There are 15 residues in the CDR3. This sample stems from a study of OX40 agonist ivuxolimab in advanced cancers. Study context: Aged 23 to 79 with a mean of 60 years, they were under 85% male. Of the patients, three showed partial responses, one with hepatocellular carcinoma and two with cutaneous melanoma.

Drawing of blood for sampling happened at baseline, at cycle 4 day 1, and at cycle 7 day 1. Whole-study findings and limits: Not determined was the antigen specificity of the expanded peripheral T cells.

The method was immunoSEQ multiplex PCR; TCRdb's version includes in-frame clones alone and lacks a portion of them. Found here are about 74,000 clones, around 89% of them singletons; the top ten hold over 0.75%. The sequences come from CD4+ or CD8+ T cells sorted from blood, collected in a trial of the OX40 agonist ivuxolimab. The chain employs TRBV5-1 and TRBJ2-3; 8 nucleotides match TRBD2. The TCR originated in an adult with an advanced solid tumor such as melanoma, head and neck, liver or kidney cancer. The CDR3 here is CASSIQRGSTDTQYF. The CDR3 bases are TGCGCCAGCAGCATTCAGCGGGGGAGCACAGATACGCAGTATTTT. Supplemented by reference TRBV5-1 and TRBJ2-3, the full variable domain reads KAGVTQTPRYLIKTRGQQVTLSCSPISGHRSVSWYQQTPGQGLQFLFEYFSETQRNKGNFPGRFSGRQFSNSRSEMNVSTLELGDSALYLCASSIQRGSTDTQYFGPGTRLTVL.